Listed here is a single T cell receptor beta chain. Assay used: immunoSEQ multiplex PCR; TCRdb lists only in-frame clones, some missing. In the table there are about 260,000 clones, about 85% of which are singletons. Per germline, CDR1 GTSNPN and CDR2 SVGIG (reference sequence). The CDR3 runs 14 residues. The J segment lost 6 bases and the V segment lost 3 bases, leaving 8 bases of the junction unmatched. The sample originates from a study of blood T cell repertoires in COVID-19. This TCR came from a human donor in a cohort sampled during active COVID-19. The sample taken for sequencing was peripheral blood. This chain connects TRBV30 to TRBJ1-2, with 9 bases that match TRBD1. The CDR3 here is CAWRRDRATHGYTF. The DNA of the CDR3 is TGTGCCTGGAGGAGGGACAGGGCAACCCATGGCTACACCTTC.